Listed below are T cell receptor beta chains from one sample, sequenced in a study of blood T cells in healthy people across ages. TCRdb independently ran MiXCR on the 5' RACE reads; one entry per CDR3 protein. This table holds about 970,000 distinct CDR3 sequences, roughly half found once. The sequenced sample was blood. The receptor set was obtained from an older woman in good health. The CDR3 runs from the conserved cysteine through the conserved F or W. D genes are given only for firm matches. A row's size may be missing; if present it is once, few, many or a size class.

J gene	D gene	V gene	clone size	CDR3 protein	CDR3 DNA
TRBJ2-5	TRBD2	TRBV7-2	-	CASRGLASNEQYF	TGTGCCAGCAGGGGACTAGCGAGCAATGAGCAGTACTTC
TRBJ2-5	TRBD1	TRBV28	-	CASRRTGKQETQYF	TGTGCCAGCAGGAGGACAGGGAAACAAGAGACCCAGTACTTC
TRBJ1-4	-	TRBV4-1	few	CASSQVVRVTNEKLFF	TGCGCCAGCAGCCAAGTCGTCAGGGTCACTAATGAAAAACTGTTTTTT
TRBJ2-7	-	TRBV6-2/TRBV6-3	few	CASRSFGSSYEQYF	TGTGCCAGCAGGTCGTTTGGGAGCTCCTACGAGCAGTACTTC
TRBJ2-3	TRBD1	TRBV7-2	-	CASSFDRGQTDTQYF	TGTGCCAGCAGCTTTGACAGGGGGCAGACAGATACGCAGTATTTT
TRBJ1-2	TRBD1	TRBV25-1	-	CASSEGSRTGGSYTF	TGTGCCAGCAGTGAAGGAAGTAGGACAGGGGGGAGCTACACCTTC
TRBJ2-5	-	TRBV9	once	CASSVGSGETQYF	TGTGCCAGCAGCGTTGGGAGTGGGGAGACCCAGTACTTC
TRBJ1-5	-	TRBV12-3/TRBV12-4	few	CASSLAPPGYSNQPQHF	TGTGCCAGCAGTTTAGCTCCCCCGGGATATAGCAATCAGCCCCAGCATTTT
TRBJ1-5	TRBD1	TRBV4-3	-	CASSHSTGEDQPQHF	TGCGCCAGCAGCCACTCAACAGGGGAAGATCAGCCCCAGCATTTT
TRBJ2-7	-	TRBV4-1	-	CTSSQDGYSSYEQYF	TGCACCAGCAGCCAAGACGGGTACAGCTCCTACGAGCAGTACTTC
TRBJ2-1	TRBD2	TRBV27	many	CASSPTSGRFNEQFF	TGTGCCAGCAGTCCGACTAGCGGGAGGTTCAATGAGCAGTTCTTC
TRBJ1-4	TRBD1	TRBV7-6	few	CASSPRDSFGEKLFF	TGTGCCAGCAGCCCTCGGGACAGTTTTGGCGAAAAACTGTTTTTT
TRBJ2-5	-	TRBV5-1	-	CASSSGPGRGYERYF	TGCGCCAGCAGCTCGGGACCGGGACGAGGCTACGAGCGGTACTTC
TRBJ1-4	-	TRBV4-1	-	CASSPRGAASNEKLFF	TGCGCCAGCAGCCCACGGGGCGCAGCCTCTAATGAAAAACTGTTTTTT
TRBJ2-7	TRBD2	TRBV12-3/TRBV12-4	many	CASSFVGGSFYEQYF	TGTGCCAGCAGTTTCGTGGGCGGGAGTTTCTACGAGCAGTACTTC
TRBJ2-3	-	TRBV7-2	few	CASSTRSSTDTQYF	TGTGCCAGCAGCACCCGCAGTAGCACAGATACGCAGTATTTT
TRBJ2-1	-	TRBV12-3/TRBV12-4	few	CASSLDLSYNEQFF	TGTGCCAGCAGTTTAGATCTCTCCTACAATGAGCAGTTCTTC
TRBJ2-6	-	TRBV7-2	few	CASSPHWTPLRPSGANVLTF	TGTGCCAGCAGCCCACACTGGACACCGCTACGACCCTCTGGGGCCAACGTCCTGACTTTC
TRBJ2-3	-	TRBV21-1	few	CASSDTGGDTQYF	TGTGCCAGCAGTGATACAGGGGGCGATACGCAGTATTTT
TRBJ2-7	TRBD2	TRBV4-3	-	CASSQDSRLAGEFRQYF	TGCGCCAGCAGCCAAGATAGTAGACTAGCGGGAGAATTTCGGCAGTACTTC
TRBJ1-1	-	TRBV6-6	-	CASSHRDNLNTEAFF	TGTGCCAGCAGTCACCGGGACAACCTGAACACTGAAGCTTTCTTT
TRBJ2-7	-	TRBV5-1	-	CASSKGVGGVSEQYF	TGCGCCAGCAGCAAGGGAGTTGGAGGGGTGAGCGAGCAGTACTTC
TRBJ2-7	-	TRBV6-2/TRBV6-3	few	CASSPPYPTYEQYF	TGCGCCAGCAGTCCCCCCTATCCGACCTACGAGCAGTACTTC
TRBJ2-1	TRBD1	TRBV6-2/TRBV6-3	-	CASSYGTGNYNEQFF	TGTGCCAGCAGTTACGGGACAGGGAATTACAATGAGCAGTTCTTC
TRBJ2-1	TRBD2	TRBV7-9	-	CASSSIAGLAGSSYNEQFF	TGTGCCAGCAGCTCGATAGCCGGACTAGCGGGGAGCTCCTACAATGAGCAGTTCTTC
TRBJ2-5	-	TRBV25-1	-	CASSYDERVGSQETQYF	TGTGCCAGCAGTTATGACGAAAGGGTGGGCAGCCAAGAGACCCAGTACTTC
TRBJ2-3	-	TRBV4-3	few	CASTPRGGNTDTQYF	TGCGCCAGCACCCCCCGAGGGGGGAACACAGATACGCAGTATTTT
TRBJ1-2	-	TRBV20-1	-	CSARVYGQTGGYTF	TGCAGTGCTAGAGTTTATGGACAGACTGGGGGCTACACCTTC
TRBJ2-7	-	TRBV15	-	CATSPLVRDEQYF	TGTGCCACCAGCCCTCTGGTTAGGGATGAGCAGTACTTC
TRBJ2-1	-	TRBV3-1	-	CASSQDDGGPPYNEQFF	TGTGCCAGCAGCCAAGACGACGGGGGGCCCCCCTACAATGAGCAGTTCTTC
TRBJ2-1	TRBD2	TRBV29-1	-	CNVWTSGRANNEQFF	TGCAACGTGTGGACTAGCGGGAGGGCAAACAATGAGCAGTTCTTC
TRBJ2-1	-	TRBV11-2	-	CASSLWGYGNNEQFF	TGTGCCAGCAGCTTGTGGGGGTACGGGAACAATGAGCAGTTCTTC
TRBJ2-3	-	TRBV12-3/TRBV12-4	once	CASSYPAPTGRHTSDTQYF	TGTGCCAGCAGTTACCCGGCCCCGACAGGGAGGCACACATCGGATACGCAGTATTTT
TRBJ2-1	-	TRBV19	once	CASSIGAGPGNEQFF	TGTGCCAGTAGTATAGGGGCGGGCCCAGGAAATGAGCAGTTCTTC
TRBJ1-4	TRBD1	TRBV20-1	many	CSARQGAYEKLFF	TGCAGTGCTAGACAGGGGGCTTATGAAAAACTGTTTTTT
TRBJ1-2	TRBD1	TRBV28	-	CASNLLDRADYGYTF	TGTGCCAGCAACCTCCTGGACAGGGCAGACTATGGCTACACCTTC
TRBJ2-1	-	TRBV20-1	-	CSARGSRGDEQFF	TGCAGTGCTAGAGGTAGTAGGGGGGATGAGCAGTTCTTT
TRBJ1-5	TRBD1	TRBV9	-	CASSAGQGVQPQHF	TGTGCCAGCAGCGCCGGACAGGGGGTTCAGCCCCAGCATTTT
TRBJ2-5	-	TRBV20-1	-	CSARDLQVQETQYF	TGCAGTGCTAGAGACTTACAGGTCCAAGAGACCCAGTACTTC
TRBJ2-3	TRBD2	TRBV5-1	-	CASSPGLAEGTDTQYF	TGCGCCAGCAGCCCTGGACTAGCGGAGGGCACAGATACGCAGTATTTT
TRBJ1-2	-	TRBV2	-	CAIISAASDYGYTF	TGTGCCATCATTTCGGCGGCGTCGGATTATGGCTACACCTTC
TRBJ2-7	-	TRBV20-1	few	CSARDRAVSDYEQYF	TGCAGTGCTAGAGATCGGGCGGTATCGGACTACGAGCAGTACTTC
TRBJ2-7	-	TRBV11-2	-	CASSFAGQRSYEQYF	TGTGCCAGCAGCTTTGCCGGGCAGCGATCCTACGAGCAGTACTTC
TRBJ2-7	TRBD1	TRBV28	few	CASISTGTGGIAQYF	TGTGCCAGTATTAGCACCGGGACAGGGGGTATAGCGCAGTACTTC
TRBJ1-2	-	TRBV12-3/TRBV12-4	few	CASSPTDSPNYGYTF	TGTGCCAGCAGTCCCACGGACAGTCCTAACTATGGCTACACCTTC
TRBJ1-5	-	TRBV15	-	CATSSIYQPQHF	TGTGCCACCAGCAGTATATATCAGCCCCAGCATTTT
TRBJ2-6	-	TRBV7-3	-	CASSLIGVLGASRANVLTF	TGTGCCAGCAGCTTAATCGGGGTCCTGGGTGCGTCAAGGGCCAACGTCCTGACTTTC
TRBJ1-1	-	TRBV6-6	-	CASSYFQGTEAFF	TGTGCCAGCAGTTACTTCCAGGGCACTGAAGCTTTCTTT
TRBJ2-3	-	TRBV7-2	-	CASSGTGTWDTQYF	TGTGCCAGCAGCGGAACCGGGACTTGGGATACGCAGTATTTT
TRBJ2-7	TRBD2	TRBV28	-	CASRGGSGEQYF	TGTGCCAGCAGGGGCGGGAGTGGCGAGCAGTACTTC
TRBJ2-7	-	TRBV4-2	-	CASSQSDGYEQYF	TGTGCCAGCAGCCAATCGGACGGATACGAGCAGTACTTC
TRBJ2-7	TRBD2	TRBV7-9	few	CASSHREDSPYEQYF	TGTGCCAGCAGCCACCGGGAGGATAGCCCCTACGAGCAGTACTTC
TRBJ1-6	-	TRBV4-1	-	CASSLSPVGNSPLHF	TGCGCCAGCAGCCTCAGCCCAGTGGGGAATTCACCCCTCCACTTT
TRBJ1-4	TRBD1	TRBV4-1	-	CASRRTGANEKLFF	TGCGCCAGCAGAAGGACAGGGGCTAATGAAAAACTGTTTTTT
TRBJ2-3	-	TRBV29-1	few	CSVPPGLGSDTQYF	TGCAGCGTTCCTCCCGGCTTGGGCTCAGATACGCAGTATTTT